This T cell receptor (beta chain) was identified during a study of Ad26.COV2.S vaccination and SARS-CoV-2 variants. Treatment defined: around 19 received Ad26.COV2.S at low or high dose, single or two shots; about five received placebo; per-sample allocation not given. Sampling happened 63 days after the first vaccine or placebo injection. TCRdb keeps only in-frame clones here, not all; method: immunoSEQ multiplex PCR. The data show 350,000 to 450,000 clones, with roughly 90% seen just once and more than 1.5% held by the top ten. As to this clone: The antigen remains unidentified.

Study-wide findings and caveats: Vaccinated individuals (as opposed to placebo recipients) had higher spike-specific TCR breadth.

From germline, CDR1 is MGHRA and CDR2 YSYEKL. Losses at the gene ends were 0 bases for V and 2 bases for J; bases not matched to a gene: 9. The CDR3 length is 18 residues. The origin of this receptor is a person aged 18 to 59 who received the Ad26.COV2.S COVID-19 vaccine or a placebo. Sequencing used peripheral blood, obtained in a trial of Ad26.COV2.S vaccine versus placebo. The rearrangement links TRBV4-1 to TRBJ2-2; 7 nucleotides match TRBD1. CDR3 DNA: TGCGCCAGCAGCCAAGAAGGTGGCCAGGGGGACAACACCGGGGAGCTGTTTTTT. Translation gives CASSQEGGQGDNTGELFF.